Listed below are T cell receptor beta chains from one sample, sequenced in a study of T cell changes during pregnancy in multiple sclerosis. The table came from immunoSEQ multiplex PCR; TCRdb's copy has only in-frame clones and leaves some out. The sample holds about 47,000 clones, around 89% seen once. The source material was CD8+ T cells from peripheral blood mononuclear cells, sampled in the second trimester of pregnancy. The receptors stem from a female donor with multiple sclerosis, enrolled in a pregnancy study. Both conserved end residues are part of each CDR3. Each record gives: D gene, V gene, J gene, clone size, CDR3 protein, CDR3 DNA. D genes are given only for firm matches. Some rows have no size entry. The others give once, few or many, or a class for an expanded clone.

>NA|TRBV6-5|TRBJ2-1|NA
CASSSLGGVIGNEQFF
TGTGCCAGCAGTTCCTTAGGGGGAGTAATCGGCAATGAGCAGTTCTTC
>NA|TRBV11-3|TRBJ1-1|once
CASSLGSLSEAFF
TGTGCCAGCAGCTTAGGCAGTCTGTCTGAAGCTTTCTTT
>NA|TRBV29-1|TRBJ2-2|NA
CSVEDGKGRSTGELFF
TGCAGCGTTGAAGATGGTAAGGGGAGGAGCACCGGGGAGCTGTTTTTT
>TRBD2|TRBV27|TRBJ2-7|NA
CASSLVAGGPYEQYF
TGTGCCAGCAGTTTGGTGGCGGGGGGGCCCTACGAGCAGTACTTC
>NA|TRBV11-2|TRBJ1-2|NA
CASSLAAGTEANYGYTF
TGTGCCAGCAGCTTAGCTGCTGGCACGGAGGCTAACTATGGCTACACCTTC
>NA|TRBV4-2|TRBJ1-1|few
CASSSLEGENTEAFF
TGTGCCAGCAGCTCACTAGAGGGTGAGAACACTGAAGCTTTCTTT
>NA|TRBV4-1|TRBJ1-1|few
CASSQVEGQNTEAFF
TGCGCCAGCAGCCAAGTCGAGGGACAAAACACTGAAGCTTTCTTT
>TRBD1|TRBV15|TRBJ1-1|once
CATSRTLGQGRGMNTEAFF
TGTGCCACCAGCAGAACTCTCGGACAGGGGAGAGGAATGAACACTGAAGCTTTCTTT
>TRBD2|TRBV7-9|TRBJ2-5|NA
CASSPTSGRWETQYF
TGTGCCAGCAGCCCCACTAGCGGGAGATGGGAGACCCAGTACTTC
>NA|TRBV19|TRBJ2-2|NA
CASSRSANTGELFF
TGTGCCAGTAGTAGATCAGCGAACACCGGGGAGCTGTTTTTT
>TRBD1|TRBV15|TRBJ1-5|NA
CATSRDRTGQKQPQHF
TGTGCCACCAGCAGAGATAGGACAGGCCAAAAACAGCCCCAGCATTTT
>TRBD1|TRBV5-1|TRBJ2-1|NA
CASSLRQGTLHEQFF
TGCGCCAGCAGCTTAAGACAGGGGACCCTACATGAGCAGTTCTTC
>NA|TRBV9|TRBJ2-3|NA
CASSVKTQDTQYF
TGTGCCAGCAGCGTAAAGACTCAAGATACGCAGTATTTT
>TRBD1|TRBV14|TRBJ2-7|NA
CASSQIQGVYHEQYF
TGTGCCAGCAGCCAAATACAGGGGGTTTACCACGAGCAGTACTTC
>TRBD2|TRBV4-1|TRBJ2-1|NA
CASSQRLAYNEQFF
TGCGCCAGCAGCCAACGACTAGCGTACAATGAGCAGTTCTTC
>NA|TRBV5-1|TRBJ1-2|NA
CASSLSFEGFYGYTF
TGCGCCAGCAGCTTGTCTTTCGAGGGCTTCTATGGCTACACCTTC
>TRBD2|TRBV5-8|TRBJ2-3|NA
CASSLELAGGTDTQYF
TGTGCCAGCAGCTTGGAACTAGCGGGGGGCACAGATACGCAGTATTTT
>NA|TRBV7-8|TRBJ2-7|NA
CASSLDRNPINYEQYF
TGTGCCAGCAGCTTAGACAGGAATCCGATCAACTACGAGCAGTACTTC
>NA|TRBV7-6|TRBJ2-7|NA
CASSFTGEDEQYF
TGTGCCAGCAGCTTTACAGGGGAGGACGAGCAGTACTTC
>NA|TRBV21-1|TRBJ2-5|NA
CASSKELAHGRWTQYF
TGTGCCAGCAGCAAGGAACTAGCACATGGTAGATGGACCCAGTACTTC
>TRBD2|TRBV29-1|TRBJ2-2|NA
CSVLSSGGTNTGELFF
TGCAGCGTTTTAAGTAGCGGGGGAACGAACACCGGGGAGCTGTTTTTT
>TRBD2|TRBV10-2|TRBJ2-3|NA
CASRASGGLDTQYF
TGCGCCAGCAGGGCTAGCGGGGGTTTAGATACGCAGTATTTT
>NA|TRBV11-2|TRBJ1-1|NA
CASSSTPGNTEAFF
TGTGCCAGCAGCTCCACCCCAGGGAACACTGAAGCTTTCTTT
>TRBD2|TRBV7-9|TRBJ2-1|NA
CASSAPAGGYNEQFF
TGTGCCAGCAGCGCCCCAGCGGGAGGTTACAATGAGCAGTTCTTC
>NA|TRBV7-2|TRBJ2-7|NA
CASSAQGFEQYF
TGTGCCAGCAGCGCCCAGGGTTTTGAGCAGTACTTC
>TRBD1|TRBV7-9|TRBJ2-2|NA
CASSSLDRVGGELFF
TGTGCCAGCAGCTCACTGGACAGGGTTGGCGGGGAGCTGTTTTTT
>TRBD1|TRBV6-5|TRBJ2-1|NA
CASSYGTGVSYNEQFF
TGTGCCAGCAGTTACGGGACAGGCGTCTCCTACAATGAGCAGTTCTTC
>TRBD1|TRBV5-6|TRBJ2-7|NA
CASSLQTGGIEQYF
TGTGCCAGCAGCCTCCAGACAGGGGGAATCGAGCAGTACTTC
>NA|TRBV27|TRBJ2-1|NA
CASSSSVIGLWEQFF
TGTGCCAGCAGTTCTAGCGTAATCGGGTTATGGGAGCAGTTCTTC
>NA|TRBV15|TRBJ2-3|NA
CATSRGGQGTDTQYF
TGTGCCACCAGCAGGGGGGGGCAAGGCACAGATACGCAGTATTTT
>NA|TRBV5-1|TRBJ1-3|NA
CASRLDPISGNTIYF
TGCGCCAGCAGACTAGACCCGATCTCTGGAAACACCATATATTTT
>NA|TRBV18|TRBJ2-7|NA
CASSPPGYDPREQYF
TGTGCCAGCTCACCACCGGGCTATGATCCAAGGGAGCAGTACTTC
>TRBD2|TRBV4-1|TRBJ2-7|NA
CASSQDPSGIYEQYF
TGCGCCAGCAGCCAAGATCCTAGCGGGATTTACGAGCAGTACTTC
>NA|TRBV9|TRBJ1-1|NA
CASSMGHPNTEAFF
TGTGCCAGCAGCATGGGACACCCCAACACTGAAGCTTTCTTT
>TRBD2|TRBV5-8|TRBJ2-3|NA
CASSLSREVGTDTQYF
TGTGCCAGCAGCTTGAGTCGGGAGGTGGGCACAGATACGCAGTATTTT
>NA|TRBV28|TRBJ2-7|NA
CASSLSRDNYEQYF
TGTGCCAGCAGTTTAAGCCGGGACAACTACGAGCAGTACTTC
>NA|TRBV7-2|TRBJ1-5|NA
CASSPFSGGNQPQHF
TGTGCCAGCAGCCCCTTCTCGGGGGGCAATCAGCCCCAGCATTTT
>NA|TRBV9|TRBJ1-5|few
CASSPSGGLYQPQHF
TGTGCCAGCAGCCCTAGCGGGGGGCTGTATCAGCCCCAGCATTTT
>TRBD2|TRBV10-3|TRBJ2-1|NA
CAISVPSGGPLGPYNEQFF
TGTGCCATCAGTGTGCCTAGCGGGGGACCTTTGGGGCCCTACAATGAGCAGTTCTTC
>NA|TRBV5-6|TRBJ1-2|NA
CASKRGHPGSYGYTF
TGTGCCAGCAAAAGAGGGCACCCTGGGTCTTATGGCTACACCTTC